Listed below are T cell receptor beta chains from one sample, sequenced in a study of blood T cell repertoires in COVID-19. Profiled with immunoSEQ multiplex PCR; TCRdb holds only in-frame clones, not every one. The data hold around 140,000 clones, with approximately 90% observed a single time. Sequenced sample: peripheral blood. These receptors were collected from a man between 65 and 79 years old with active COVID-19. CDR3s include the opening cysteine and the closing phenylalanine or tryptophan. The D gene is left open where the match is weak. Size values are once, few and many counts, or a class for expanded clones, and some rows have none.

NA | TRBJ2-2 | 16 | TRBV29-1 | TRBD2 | TGCAGCGTTGTGCCTAGCGGGTGGGCGAACACCGGGGAGCTGTTTTTT | CSVVPSGWANTGELFF
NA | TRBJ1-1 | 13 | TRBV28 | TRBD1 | TGTGCCAGCAGGGGGACAGGAGGGACTGAAGCTTTCTTT | CASRGTGGTEAFF
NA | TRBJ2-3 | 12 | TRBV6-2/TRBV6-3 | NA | TGTGCCAGCAGTTACTCTCGGGATACGCAGTATTTT | CASSYSRDTQYF
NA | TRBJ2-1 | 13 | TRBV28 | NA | TGTGCCAGCAGTTCAGGACAACGTAATGAGCAGTTCTTC | CASSSGQRNEQFF
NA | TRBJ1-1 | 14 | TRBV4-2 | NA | TGTGCCAGCAGCCCTAAAAACCTGGTACTTGAAGCTTTCTTT | CASSPKNLVLEAFF
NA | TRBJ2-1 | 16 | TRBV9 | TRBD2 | TGTGCCAGCAGCCCCTCTAGCGGGAGCCAGGGGGATGAGCAGTTCTTC | CASSPSSGSQGDEQFF
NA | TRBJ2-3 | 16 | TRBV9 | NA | TGTGCCAGCAGCGTAAACGTGGGCGGGGACACAGATACGCAGTATTTT | CASSVNVGGDTDTQYF
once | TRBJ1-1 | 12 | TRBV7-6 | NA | TGTGCCAGCAGCTTAGATTTAACTGAAGCTTTCTTT | CASSLDLTEAFF
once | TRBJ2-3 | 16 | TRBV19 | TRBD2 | TGTGCCAGTAGTATGGGGACTAGCGGCAGCACAGATACGCAGTATTTT | CASSMGTSGSTDTQYF
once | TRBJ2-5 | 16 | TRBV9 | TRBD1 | TGTGCCAGCAGCACCCCCGCGACAGGGGGCGGAGAGACCCAGTACTTC | CASSTPATGGGETQYF
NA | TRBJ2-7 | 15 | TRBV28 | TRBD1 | TGTGCCAGCAGTACTACCGGGACAGGGGTTTACGAGCAGTACTTC | CASSTTGTGVYEQYF
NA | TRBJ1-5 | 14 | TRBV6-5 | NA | TGTGCCAGCAGTCTCGGACAGCTATATCAGCCCCAGCATTTT | CASSLGQLYQPQHF